This TCR beta chain was sequenced for a study of neurological immune-mediated disorders. TCRdb called the 5' RACE reads again in MiXCR, with one record for every CDR3 protein. Of approximately 90,000 distinct CDR3 sequences listed, about 3.8% are singletons. Concerning this clonotype itself: Its antigen is not identified. A much bigger clone sits one base away, suggesting this may be a read error.

Study results and limitations: Phylogenetic grouping assigned the repertoires of 18 of 34 multiple sclerosis patients to one related-CDR3 cluster, which constitutes a possible signature. The greatest degree of TCR clonal expansion was observed in HTLV-1-associated myelopathy, with the lowest in multiple sclerosis, below that of healthy controls.

The sequencing input was PBMCs. The TCR originated in a woman under 30 with multiple sclerosis.

The CDR3 is CASSLDGDTNTGELFF. CDR3 in DNA: TGCGCCAGCAGCTTGGATGGGGACACGAACACCGGGGAGCTGTTTTTT. The chain carries TRBV5-1 and TRBJ2-2, with D tentatively TRBD1 (6 bases). V was pared by 0 bases and J by 0 bases, with 9 bases between. CDR3 length: 16 amino acids. Germline V lookup: CDR1 SGHRS, CDR2 YFSETQ.